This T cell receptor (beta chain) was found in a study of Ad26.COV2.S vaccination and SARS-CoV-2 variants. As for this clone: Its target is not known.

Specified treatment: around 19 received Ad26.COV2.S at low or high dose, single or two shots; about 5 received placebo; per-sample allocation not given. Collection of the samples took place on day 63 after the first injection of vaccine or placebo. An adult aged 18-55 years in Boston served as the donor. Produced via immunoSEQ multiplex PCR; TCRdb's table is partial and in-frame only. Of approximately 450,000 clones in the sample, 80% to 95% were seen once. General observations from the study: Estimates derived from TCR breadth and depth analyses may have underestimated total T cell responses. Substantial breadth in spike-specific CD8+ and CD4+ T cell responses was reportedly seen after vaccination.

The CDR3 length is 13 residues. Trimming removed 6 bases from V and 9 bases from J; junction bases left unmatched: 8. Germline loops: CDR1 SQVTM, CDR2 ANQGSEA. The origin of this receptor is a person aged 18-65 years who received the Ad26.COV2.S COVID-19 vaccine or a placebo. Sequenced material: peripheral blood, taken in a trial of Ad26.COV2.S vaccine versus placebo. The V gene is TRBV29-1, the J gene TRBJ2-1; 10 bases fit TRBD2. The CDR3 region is CSVGAGGPGEQFF. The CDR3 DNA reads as TGCAGCGTCGGAGCGGGAGGGCCCGGTGAGCAGTTCTTC.